This TCR beta chain was profiled in a study of blood T cell repertoires in COVID-19. Study in general: There were acute and convalescent COVID-19 samples, and they came from the United States, Italy and Spain.

After removal of 10 bases from V and 3 bases from J, the junction contained 11 bases not matched to a gene. Germline V CDR1 and CDR2: ENHRY, SYGVKD. The CDR3 is 15 residues long. Data came from immunoSEQ multiplex PCR; TCRdb stores just in-frame clones and leaves some out. The sample comprises 300,000 to 450,000 clones, around 87% of which are singletons, and approximately 1.8% rests with the top ten. Across about 22 US areas, participants ranged in age from about 18 to 90 years. The TCR was taken from a man aged 35 to 55 in a cohort exposed to, infected with or recovered from COVID-19 (not recorded which). V gene TRBV10-3 combines with J gene TRBJ2-3, with 9 bases identical to TRBD2. Sequenced material: PBMCs or T cells enriched from blood (not recorded which). CDR3 protein: CATYQPGLATDTQYF. The DNA of the CDR3 is TGTGCCACGTATCAACCGGGACTAGCAACAGATACGCAGTATTTT.